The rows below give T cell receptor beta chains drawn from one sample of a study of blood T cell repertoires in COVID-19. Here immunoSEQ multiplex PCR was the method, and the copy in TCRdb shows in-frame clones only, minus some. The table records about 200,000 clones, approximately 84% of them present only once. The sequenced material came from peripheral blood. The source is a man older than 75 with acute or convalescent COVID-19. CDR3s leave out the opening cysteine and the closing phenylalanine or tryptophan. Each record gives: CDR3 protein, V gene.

CDR3: ASSPIDSSYEQY; V: TRBV18
CDR3: ASSRTNGETQY; V: TRBV5-1
CDR3: ASSPGGATNEKLF; V: TRBV28
CDR3: ARGLAEPGNTGELF; V: TRBV28
CDR3: ASSPQPTGPNEQF; V: TRBV18
CDR3: ASSEGVLGQGSGNEQF; V: TRBV6-1
CDR3: ASSLDRAGANVLT; V: TRBV27
CDR3: ASSYSRAAEAF; V: TRBV6-5
CDR3: ASRGPGLAGVTYNEQF; V: TRBV11-3
CDR3: ASSESSGSSLSYEQY; V: TRBV5-1
CDR3: ASSWSGEETQY; V: TRBV12-3/TRBV12-4
CDR3: ASSSPVAKNIQY; V: TRBV5-4
CDR3: ASSLIVGVGNGELF; V: TRBV7-2
CDR3: ATSGWEGRINEQF; V: TRBV24-1
CDR3: ASSSASGQGALTEAF; V: TRBV28
CDR3: ASSLRPPDRWDSSPLH; V: TRBV7-3
CDR3: ASSPRGWGTSGSYEQY; V: TRBV7-2